This T cell receptor (beta chain) was identified during a study of CD8+ T cells in alopecia areata. Study-level background: A 6-month off-drug phase came after tofacitinib, which had lasted 6 to 18 months. Study-wide findings and caveats: Tofacitinib significantly decreased scalp clonality and expanded CD8+ clones among top 100.

This clone showed up many times. Its antigen is unidentified. Investigators isolated RNA and reverse transcribed it into cDNA to act as the sequencing template. Measured with immunoSEQ multiplex PCR; TCRdb has only the in-frame clones, and not every one. The sample carries 95,000 to 100,000 clones, 50% to 75% recorded once. The treatment is: oral pan-JAK inhibitor, 5-10 mg twice daily. Sampling of alopecia areata patients yielded lesional scalp punch biopsies as well as peripheral blood. CDR3 length: 14 amino acids. Germline V lookup: CDR1 MRHNA, CDR2 SNTAGT. Unmatched junction bases numbered 1, after V lost 3 bases and J lost 2 bases.

The TCR sequence derives from a human donor with alopecia areata. The chain employs TRBV6-4 and TRBJ2-3; 8 bases are shared with TRBD2. This material consisted of CD8+ T cells sorted from blood, taken at week 4, from a patient treated with tofacitinib. The CDR3 spells CASSERGDTDTQYF. In nucleotides, the CDR3 is TGTGCCAGCAGTGAGCGGGGGGACACAGATACGCAGTATTTT.